The present T cell receptor beta chain was sequenced within a study of blood T cell repertoires in COVID-19. The overall study: There were acute and convalescent COVID-19 samples, and they came from the United States, Italy and Spain.

Generated by immunoSEQ multiplex PCR, the TCRdb table keeps only in-frame clones and is missing some. Here the sample spans 150,000 to 200,000 clones, about 82% being singletons. Only a few counts were recorded for this clone. Germline lookup yields CDR1 LNHNV and CDR2 YYDKDF (reference sequence). The CDR3 length is 13 residues. Deletions cut 7 bases from V and 6 bases from J, with 15 bases between. The sequencing sample was made of peripheral blood. The receptor was isolated from a woman in her twenties or thirties with acute or convalescent COVID-19. The chain has TRBV15 and TRBJ1-2; D not resolved. The CDR3 reads CATTLGDGNGYTF. In DNA form, the CDR3 reads TGTGCCACCACTCTTGGAGACGGGAATGGCTACACCTTC. Full variable domain (rest looked up from reference TRBV15 and TRBJ1-2): DAMVIQNPRYQVTQFGKPVTLSCSQTLNHNVMYWYQQKSSQAPKLLFHYYDKDFNNEADTPDNFQSRRPNTSFCFLDIRSPGLGDTAMYLCATTLGDGNGYTFGSGTRLTVV.